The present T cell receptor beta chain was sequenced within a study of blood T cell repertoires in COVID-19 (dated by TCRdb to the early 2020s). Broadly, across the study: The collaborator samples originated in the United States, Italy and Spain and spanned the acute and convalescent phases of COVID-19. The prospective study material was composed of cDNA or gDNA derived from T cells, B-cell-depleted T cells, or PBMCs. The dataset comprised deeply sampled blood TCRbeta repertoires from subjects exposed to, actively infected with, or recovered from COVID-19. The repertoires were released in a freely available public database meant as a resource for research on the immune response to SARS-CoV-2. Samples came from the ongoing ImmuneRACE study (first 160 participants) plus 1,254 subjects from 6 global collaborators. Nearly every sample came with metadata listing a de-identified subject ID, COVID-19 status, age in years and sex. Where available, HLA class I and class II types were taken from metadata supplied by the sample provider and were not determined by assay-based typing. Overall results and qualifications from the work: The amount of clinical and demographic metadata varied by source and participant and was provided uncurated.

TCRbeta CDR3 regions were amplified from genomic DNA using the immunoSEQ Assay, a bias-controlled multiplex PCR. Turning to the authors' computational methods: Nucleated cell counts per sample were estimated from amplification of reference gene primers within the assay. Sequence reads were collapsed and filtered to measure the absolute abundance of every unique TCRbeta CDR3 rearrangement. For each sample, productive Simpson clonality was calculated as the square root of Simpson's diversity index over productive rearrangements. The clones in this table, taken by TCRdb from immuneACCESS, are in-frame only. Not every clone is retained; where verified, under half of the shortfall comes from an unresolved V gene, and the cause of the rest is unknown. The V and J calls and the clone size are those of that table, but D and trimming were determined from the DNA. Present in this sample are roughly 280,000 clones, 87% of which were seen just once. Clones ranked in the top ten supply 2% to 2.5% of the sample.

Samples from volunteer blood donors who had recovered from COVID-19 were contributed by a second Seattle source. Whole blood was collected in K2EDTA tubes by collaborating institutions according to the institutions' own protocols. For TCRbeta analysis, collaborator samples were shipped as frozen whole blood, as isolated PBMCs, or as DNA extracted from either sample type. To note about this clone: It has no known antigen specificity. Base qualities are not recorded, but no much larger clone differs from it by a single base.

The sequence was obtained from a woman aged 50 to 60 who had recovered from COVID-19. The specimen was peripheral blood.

In nucleotide form, the sequence is TGTGCCAGCAGTGGCAAAACCAACACCGGGGAGCTGTTTTTT. Its amino acids are CASSGKTNTGELFF. This sequence uses TRBV6-2 or TRBV6-3 and TRBJ2-2, with no confidently assigned D gene. CDR3 length: 14 amino acids, cysteine to phenylalanine. Left in the record is the CDR3 DNA by itself, 42 bases read in frame from the first base. The germline ends are 9 bases apart after V is trimmed by 5 bases and J by 2 bases. In the germline V gene, CDR1 corresponds to MNHEY and CDR2 to SVGEGT.